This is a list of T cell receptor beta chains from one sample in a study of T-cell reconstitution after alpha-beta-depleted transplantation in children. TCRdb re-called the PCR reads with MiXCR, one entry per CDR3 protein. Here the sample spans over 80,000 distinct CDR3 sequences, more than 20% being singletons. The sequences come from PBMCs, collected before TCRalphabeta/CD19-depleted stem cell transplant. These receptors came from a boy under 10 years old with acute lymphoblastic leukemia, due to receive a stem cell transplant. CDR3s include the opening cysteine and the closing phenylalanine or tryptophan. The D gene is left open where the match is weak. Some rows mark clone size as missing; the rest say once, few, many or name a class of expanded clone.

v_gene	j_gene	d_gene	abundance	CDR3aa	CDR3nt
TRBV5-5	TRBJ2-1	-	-	CASSLALGSGRSYNEQFF	TGTGCCAGCAGCTTGGCCCTGGGGAGCGGAAGGTCCTACAATGAGCAGTTCTTC
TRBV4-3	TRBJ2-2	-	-	CASSQLNIGETGELFF	TGCGCCAGCAGCCAGCTTAACATTGGAGAAACCGGGGAGCTGTTTTTT
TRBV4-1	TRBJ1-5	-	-	CASSQDRLQGGNQPQHF	TGCGCCAGCAGCCAGGACCGCCTACAGGGAGGCAATCAGCCCCAGCATTTT
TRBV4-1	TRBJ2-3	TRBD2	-	CASSHLLAGLSPDTQYF	TGCGCCAGCAGCCACCTTCTAGCGGGACTCTCCCCAGATACGCAGTATTTT
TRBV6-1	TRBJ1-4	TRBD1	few	CASSVTGGGEKLFF	TGTGCCAGCAGTGTTACAGGGGGGGGTGAAAAACTGTTTTTT
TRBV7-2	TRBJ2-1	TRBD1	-	CASSSAPGTGGNEQFF	TGTGCCAGCAGCTCAGCTCCCGGGACAGGGGGGAATGAGCAGTTCTTC
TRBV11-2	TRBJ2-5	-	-	CASSLGAPRETQYF	TGTGCCAGCAGCTTAGGTGCCCCCCGGGAGACCCAGTACTTC
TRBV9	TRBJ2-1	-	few	CASSVSEDNEQFF	TGTGCCAGCAGCGTATCCGAGGACAATGAGCAGTTCTTC
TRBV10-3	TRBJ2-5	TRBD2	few	CAISESSSGETQYF	TGTGCCATCAGTGAGTCCTCTAGCGGTGAGACCCAGTACTTC
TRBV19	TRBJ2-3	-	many	CASSPRRDLGGTDTQYF	TGTGCCAGTAGTCCCCGCAGGGACCTAGGCGGCACAGATACGCAGTATTTT
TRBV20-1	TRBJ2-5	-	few	CSAREGVRHEETQYF	TGCAGTGCTAGAGAAGGAGTTAGGCATGAAGAGACCCAGTACTTC
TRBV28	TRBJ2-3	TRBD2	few	CASSPWTSGLTDTQYF	TGTGCCAGCAGTCCTTGGACTAGCGGCCTCACAGATACGCAGTATTTT
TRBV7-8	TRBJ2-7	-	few	CASSSQTGAQYF	TGTGCCAGCAGCTCCCAGACGGGGGCGCAGTACTTC
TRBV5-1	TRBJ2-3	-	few	CASSSAMGDTQYF	TGCGCCAGCAGCTCTGCGATGGGAGATACGCAGTATTTT
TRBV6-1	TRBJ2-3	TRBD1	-	CASGGQNTDTQYF	TGTGCCAGCGGGGGACAGAACACAGATACGCAGTATTTT
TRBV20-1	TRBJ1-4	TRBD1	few	CSAQSGGVEKLFF	TGCAGTGCTCAGTCAGGGGGTGTTGAAAAACTGTTTTTT
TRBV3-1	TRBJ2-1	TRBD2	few	CASAPGLAPNEQFF	TGTGCCAGCGCCCCGGGACTAGCTCCCAATGAGCAGTTCTTC
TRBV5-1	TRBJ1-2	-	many	CASSLDGAGYGYTF	TGCGCCAGCAGCTTGGACGGGGCCGGCTATGGCTACACCTTC
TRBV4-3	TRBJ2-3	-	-	CASSRGPGITDTQYF	TGCGCCAGCAGCCGAGGACCCGGGATCACAGATACGCAGTATTTT
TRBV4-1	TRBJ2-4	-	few	CASSDTERRNIQYF	TGCGCCAGCAGTGACACGGAGCGGAGGAACATTCAGTACTTC
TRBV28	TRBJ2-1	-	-	CASIHRDPRNEQFF	TGTGCCAGCATCCACCGGGACCCTCGCAATGAGCAGTTCTTC
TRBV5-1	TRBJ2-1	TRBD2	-	CASSFVKRTSAYNEQFF	TGCGCCAGCAGCTTCGTAAAAAGGACTAGCGCCTACAATGAGCAGTTCTTC
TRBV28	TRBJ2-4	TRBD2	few	CASSPQGLGRAKNIQYF	TGTGCCAGCAGTCCCCAGGGACTAGGAAGAGCCAAAAACATTCAGTACTTC
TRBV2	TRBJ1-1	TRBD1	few	CASSDRGNTEAFF	TGTGCCAGCTCGGACAGGGGGAACACTGAAGCTTTCTTT
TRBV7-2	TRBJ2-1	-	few	CASSPPRDLYNEQFF	TGTGCCAGCAGCCCCCCCCGAGACCTCTACAATGAGCAGTTCTTC
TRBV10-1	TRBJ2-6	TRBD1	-	CASSADRSGANVLTF	TGCGCCAGCAGCGCGGACAGGTCTGGGGCCAACGTCCTGACTTTC
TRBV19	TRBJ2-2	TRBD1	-	CASSSRTGYTGELFF	TGTGCCAGTAGTTCTCGGACAGGGTACACCGGGGAGCTGTTTTTT
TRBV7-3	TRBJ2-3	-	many	CASSVQGGSADTQYF	TGTGCCAGCAGCGTACAGGGTGGGTCGGCAGATACGCAGTATTTT